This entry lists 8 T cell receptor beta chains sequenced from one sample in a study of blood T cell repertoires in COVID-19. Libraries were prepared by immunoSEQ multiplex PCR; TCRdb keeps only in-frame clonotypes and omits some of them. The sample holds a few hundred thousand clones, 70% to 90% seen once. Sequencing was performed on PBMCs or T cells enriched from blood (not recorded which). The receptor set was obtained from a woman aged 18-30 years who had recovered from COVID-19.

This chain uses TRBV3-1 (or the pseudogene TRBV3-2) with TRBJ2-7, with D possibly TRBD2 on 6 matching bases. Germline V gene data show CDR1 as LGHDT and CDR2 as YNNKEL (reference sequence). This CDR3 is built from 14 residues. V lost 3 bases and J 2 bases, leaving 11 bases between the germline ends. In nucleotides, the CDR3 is TGTGCCAGCAGCCAGGCCGGGACTCCCTACGAGCAGTACTTC. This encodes CASSQAGTPYEQYF.

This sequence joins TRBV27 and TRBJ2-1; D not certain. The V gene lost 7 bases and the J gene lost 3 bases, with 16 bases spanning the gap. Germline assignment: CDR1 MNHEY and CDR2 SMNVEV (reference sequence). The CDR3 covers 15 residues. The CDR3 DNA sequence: TGTGCCAGCACCCCTCCGGGTCACCTCTACAATGAGCAGTTCTTC. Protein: CASTPPGHLYNEQFF.

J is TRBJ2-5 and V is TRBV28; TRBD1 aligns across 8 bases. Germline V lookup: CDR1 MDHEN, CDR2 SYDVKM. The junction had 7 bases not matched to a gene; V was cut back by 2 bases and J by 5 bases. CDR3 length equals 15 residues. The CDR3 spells CASSLPPGGWETQYF. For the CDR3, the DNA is TGTGCCAGCAGTTTACCGCCAGGGGGCTGGGAGACCCAGTACTTC.

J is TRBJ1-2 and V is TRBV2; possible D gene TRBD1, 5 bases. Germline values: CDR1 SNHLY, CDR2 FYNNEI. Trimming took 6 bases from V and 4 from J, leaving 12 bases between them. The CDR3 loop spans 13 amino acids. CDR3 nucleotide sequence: TGTGCCAGCAGGATACAGGACCGCTATGGCTACACCTTC. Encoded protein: CASRIQDRYGYTF.

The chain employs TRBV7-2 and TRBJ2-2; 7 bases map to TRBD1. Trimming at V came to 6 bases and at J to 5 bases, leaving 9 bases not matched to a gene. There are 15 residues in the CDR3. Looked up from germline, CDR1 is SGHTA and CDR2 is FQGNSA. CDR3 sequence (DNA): TGTGCCAGCAGAACCACAGGGGCCACAACCGGGGAGCTGTTTTTT. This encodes CASRTTGATTGELFF.

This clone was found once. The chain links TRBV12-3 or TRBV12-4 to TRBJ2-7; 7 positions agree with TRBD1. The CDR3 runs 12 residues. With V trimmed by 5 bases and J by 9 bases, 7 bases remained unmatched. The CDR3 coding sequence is TGTGCCAGCAGTCTCGACAGGGTGGGGCAGTACTTC. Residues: CASSLDRVGQYF.

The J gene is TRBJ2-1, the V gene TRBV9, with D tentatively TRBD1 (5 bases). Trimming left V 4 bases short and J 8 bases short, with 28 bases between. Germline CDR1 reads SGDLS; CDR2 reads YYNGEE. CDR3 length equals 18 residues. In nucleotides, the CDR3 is TGTGCCAGCAGCCTCGCCTACAGGTCTTTCCTTTGGATCGATGAGCAGTTCTTC. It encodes CASSLAYRSFLWIDEQFF.

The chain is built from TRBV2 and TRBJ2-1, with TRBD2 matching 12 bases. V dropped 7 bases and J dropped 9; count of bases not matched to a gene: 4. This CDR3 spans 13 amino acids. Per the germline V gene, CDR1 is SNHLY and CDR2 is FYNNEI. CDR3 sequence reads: CASTLTSGGEQFF. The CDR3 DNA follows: TGTGCCAGCACTTTGACTAGCGGGGGTGAGCAGTTCTTC.